These 18 T cell receptor beta chains were sequenced from one sample in a study of OX40 agonist ivuxolimab in advanced cancers. Profiling relied on immunoSEQ multiplex PCR, and the TCRdb table lists in-frame clones only, not all of them. Of just under 95,000 clones listed, more than 75% are singletons. Sequencing used CD4+ or CD8+ T cells sorted from blood, obtained in a trial of the OX40 agonist ivuxolimab. The source is an adult with an advanced solid tumor such as melanoma, head and neck, liver or kidney cancer.

CDR3 protein: CASSLIDRVGEKLFF. Written as DNA, the CDR3 is TGTGCCAGCAGCTTAATCGACAGGGTTGGGGAAAAACTGTTTTTT. The rearrangement links TRBV7-2 to TRBJ1-4; 7 bases map to TRBD1. The CDR3 sequence is 15 residues long. V lost 2 bases, J lost 8 bases, and 8 bases stayed unmatched. Germline V gene data show CDR1 as SGHTA and CDR2 as FQGNSA.

This chain links TRBV5-1 with TRBJ2-5, with D possibly being TRBD1 or TRBD2 (6 bases each). With 4 bases removed from V and 5 bases from J, the gap between germline ends came to 18 bases. Germline-derived CDR1 and CDR2 are SGHRS and YFSETQ. The CDR3 runs to 15 residues. The CDR3 protein is CASSSTGTRGETQYF. The CDR3 coding sequence is TGCGCCAGCAGCAGTACAGGGACTCGGGGGGAGACCCAGTACTTC.

V usage is TRBV2 and J usage is TRBJ1-5; 8 nucleotides line up with TRBD1. The CDR3 is 14 residues long. Germline trimming cut 8 bases from V and 2 bases from J; bases unmatched to any gene: 5. Germline CDR1 reads SNHLY; CDR2 reads FYNNEI. The CDR3: CASGLDRGNQPQHF. For the CDR3, the DNA is TGTGCCAGCGGCTTGGACAGGGGCAATCAGCCCCAGCATTTT.

The rearrangement uses TRBV5-1 and TRBJ1-1; 8 bases fit TRBD1. The J segment lost 8 bases and the V segment lost 7 bases, leaving 13 bases of the junction unmatched. CDR3 length: 14 amino acids. Germline V lookup: CDR1 SGHRS, CDR2 YFSETQ. CDR3 region: CASSLGTGLTEAFF. The CDR3 DNA is TGCGCCAGCTCATTAGGGACAGGACTGACAGAAGCTTTCTTT.

The chain combines TRBV25-1 with TRBJ1-2; perhaps TRBD1 as D (5 bases). CDR1 is MGHDK, CDR2 SYGVNS, per germline. V was clipped by 2 bases and J by 8 bases, with 21 bases between them. The CDR3 has 16 amino acids. The CDR3, as DNA: TGTGCCAGCAGTGAACCCAACCGAGGAGGGGCCGTAGGCTACACCTTC. Translating it yields CASSEPNRGGAVGYTF.

This clone was observed a few times. J is TRBJ2-5 and V is TRBV6-6; D is unclear. The germline V gene encodes CDR1 MNHNY and CDR2 SVGAGI (reference sequence). This CDR3 spans 11 amino acids. Trimming took off 2 bases at V and 4 bases at J, with 2 bases between the two ends. The CDR3 DNA reads TGTGCCAGCAGTTACGGAGAGACCCAGTACTTC. Translation gives CASSYGETQYF.

This chain joins TRBV11-2 and TRBJ2-7, with a possible D match to TRBD1 (5 bases). The CDR3 contains 16 residues. The ends were cut back, 2 bases at V and 0 bases at J, with 14 bases in the middle. Germline V gene sequence: CDR1 SGHAT, CDR2 FQNNGV. The CDR3 reads CASSLSMATGSYEQYF. The CDR3 nucleotides are TGTGCCAGCAGCTTAAGTATGGCCACAGGCTCCTACGAGCAGTACTTC.

The V and J genes are TRBV2 and TRBJ1-1; D unclear. This CDR3 contains 14 residues. Germline V CDR1 and CDR2: SNHLY, FYNNEI. Trimming shortened V by 6 bases and J by 0 bases, and 11 bases separated the two germline ends. CDR3 nucleotides: TGTGCCAGCAGATCTTATGTTTTGAACACTGAAGCTTTCTTT. Protein: CASRSYVLNTEAFF.

Here the CDR3 reads CVRSPVGFEAFF. The CDR3 DNA is TGTGTCAGAAGCCCGGTGGGCTTTGAAGCTTTCTTT. V usage is TRBV7-5 and J usage is TRBJ1-1; whether TRBD1, the table's D call, matches the DNA was not checked. TRBV7-5 is deemed a pseudogene. The CDR3 runs 12 residues.

The genes are TRBV5-1 and TRBJ2-1, with unresolved D. There are 16 residues in the CDR3. CDR1 and CDR2 (germline): SGHRS, YFSETQ. V lost 0 bases and J lost 5, with 15 bases in between. The CDR3 spells CASSLVPPGGNNEQFF. CDR3 in DNA: TGCGCCAGCAGCTTGGTTCCTCCGGGTGGCAACAATGAGCAGTTCTTC.

CDR3 region: CASSSDRGAGNTIYF. CDR3 in DNA: TGTGCCAGCAGTTCTGACAGGGGGGCTGGAAACACCATATATTTT. The chain has TRBV7-2 and TRBJ1-3; 9 bases are a match to TRBD1. Looked up from germline, CDR1 is SGHTA and CDR2 is FQGNSA. The CDR3 is 15 residues long. The V segment lost 6 bases and the J segment 2 bases; nucleotides outside the gene matches: 5.

This clone was counted a few times. This chain connects TRBV6-1 to TRBJ1-6; no reliable D call. The V end lost 0 bases, the J end lost 10 bases, and 13 bases lay between the germline ends. CDR1 is MNHNS and CDR2 is SASEGT in the germline V gene. This CDR3 contains 15 residues. This CDR3 is CASSEALGDESPLHF. The CDR3, as DNA: TGTGCCAGCAGTGAAGCTCTAGGAGATGAGTCACCCCTCCACTTT.

This CDR3 reads CASSFGQVSGNTIYF. CDR3 nucleotides: TGTGCCAGCAGCTTCGGACAGGTCTCTGGAAACACCATATATTTT. This sequence joins TRBV13 and TRBJ1-3, with TRBD1 matching 7 bases. After removal of 3 bases from V and 0 bases from J, the junction contained 2 bases not matched to a gene. CDR3 length: 15 amino acids. Germline CDR1 PRHDT, CDR2 FYEKMQ (reference sequence).

This sequence joins TRBV9 and TRBJ1-6; maybe TRBD1 (5 bases). The CDR3 sequence is 17 residues long. Germline V gives CDR1 SGDLS, CDR2 YYNGEE. Trimming removed 0 bases at V and 8 bases at J, with 18 bases between. The CDR3 loop is CASSVAPGRGIDSPLHF. The CDR3 DNA reads TGTGCCAGCAGCGTAGCTCCCGGGAGGGGAATAGATTCACCCCTCCACTTT.

The chain has TRBV5-1 and TRBJ1-4, with 7 bases identical to TRBD1. From germline, CDR1 is SGHRS and CDR2 YFSETQ. The CDR3 runs to 14 residues. V trimming: 4 bases; J trimming: 1 base; junction bases outside the gene matches: 1. CDR3 region: CASSQGVTNEKLFF. In DNA form, the CDR3 reads TGCGCCAGCAGCCAGGGGGTAACTAATGAAAAACTGTTTTTT.

The V call is TRBV19, the J call TRBJ2-3; D call uncertain. The CDR3 extends over 11 amino acids. Germline-derived CDR1 and CDR2 are LNHDA and SQIVND (reference sequence). V was trimmed by 1 base and J by 4 bases, leaving 0 bases between them. CDR3 amino acids: CASSIADTQYF. CDR3 DNA: TGTGCCAGTAGTATAGCAGATACGCAGTATTTT.

The V and J genes are TRBV16 and TRBJ2-1, with 9 bases aligning to TRBD1. CDR1 is KGHSY and CDR2 is FQNENV in the germline V gene. V was pared by 4 bases and J by 7 bases, with 8 bases of the junction left unmatched. The CDR3 runs 15 residues. In DNA form, the CDR3 reads TGTGCCAGCAGCCGGACCGGGACAGGGAAAAATGAGCAGTTCTTC. Its translation: CASSRTGTGKNEQFF.

The chain recombines TRBV12-5 with TRBJ1-4; the match to TRBD1 covers 8 bases. Germline V lookup: CDR1 LGHNT, CDR2 FRNRAP. V trimming: 1 base; J trimming: 4 bases; junction bases outside the gene matches: 5. The CDR3 is made up of 16 amino acids. The CDR3 sequence is CASGLARQGSNEKLFF. CDR3 sequence (DNA): TGTGCTAGTGGTTTGGCCCGACAGGGGAGTAATGAAAAACTGTTTTTT.